This TCR beta chain is drawn from a study of T cells in localized non-small cell lung cancer. Here immunoSEQ multiplex PCR was the method, and the copy in TCRdb shows in-frame clones only, minus some. The sample carries 1,300 to 1,500 clones, 20% to 25% recorded once. The CDR3 loop spans 14 amino acids. The V end was cut by 4 bases, the J end by 1 base, with 11 bases between. Germline CDR1 reads SGDLS; CDR2 reads YYNGEE. This clone showed up just a few times. Its target is not known. Study-level results: Across samples, adjacent lung featured a median approximately 60 of the top 100 tumor clones.

The TCR was taken from a woman aged 40 to 75 with stage I lung adenocarcinoma. This chain joins TRBV9 and TRBJ1-1; D possibly corresponds to TRBD1 (6 bases). Specimen: lung tumor tissue, collected before any cancer treatment. The CDR3 nucleotides are TGTGCCAGCAGCCCGCGGGGACAGAACACTGAAGCTTTCTTT. This gives the protein CASSPRGQNTEAFF.